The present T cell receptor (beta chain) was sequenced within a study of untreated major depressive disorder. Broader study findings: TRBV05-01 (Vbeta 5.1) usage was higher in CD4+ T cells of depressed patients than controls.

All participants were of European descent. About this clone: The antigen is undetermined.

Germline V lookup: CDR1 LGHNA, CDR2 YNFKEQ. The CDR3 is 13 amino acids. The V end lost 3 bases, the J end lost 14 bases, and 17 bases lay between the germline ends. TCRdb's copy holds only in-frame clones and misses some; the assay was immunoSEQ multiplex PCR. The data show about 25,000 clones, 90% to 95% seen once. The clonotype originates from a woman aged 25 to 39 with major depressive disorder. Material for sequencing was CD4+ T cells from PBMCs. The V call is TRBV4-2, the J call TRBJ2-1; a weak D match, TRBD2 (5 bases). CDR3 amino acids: CASSHERGQSEFF. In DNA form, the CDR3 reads TGTGCCAGCAGCCATGAACGGGGTCAATCCGAGTTCTTC.